This TCR beta chain was identified in a study of a mutant IDH1 vaccine in newly diagnosed glioma. Study-wide context: Patients got their first vaccination 4-6 weeks after radiotherapy alone, or with temozolomide cycles.

V lost 3 bases, J lost 0 bases, and 15 bases lay in between. CDR1 is SGHRS and CDR2 is YFSETQ in the germline V gene. The length of the CDR3 is 16 residues. On this clone: Its antigen is currently unknown.

Time point in this sample: week 11, during vaccination. Doses consisted of 300 ug of mutant IDH1 20-mer peptide each, paired with topical imiquimod. Using immunoSEQ multiplex PCR, the repertoire was profiled, and TCRdb retains in-frame clones only, with some absent. Of tens of thousands of clones in the sample, about 77% were seen once. The J gene is TRBJ1-2, the V gene TRBV5-1; D remains unclear. This receptor was obtained from a woman younger than 35 with glioma. This sample comprised PBMCs, obtained from a glioma patient whose treatment included an IDH1 peptide vaccine. The CDR3 here is CASSSGSAGPNYGYTF. Here the CDR3 DNA reads TGCGCCAGCAGCTCCGGGAGCGCCGGACCTAACTATGGCTACACCTTC.